This T cell receptor beta chain is from a study of T cell changes during pregnancy in multiple sclerosis. Sequenced by immunoSEQ multiplex PCR; TCRdb stores in-frame clones only, minus some. The sample holds 65,000 to 85,000 clones; approximately 91% are singletons and the top ten take over 0.25%. CDR3 length: 12 residues. Trimming shortened V by 3 bases and J by 5 bases, and 9 bases separated the two germline ends. CDR1 SQVTM and CDR2 ANQGSEA come from the germline V gene. This sequence joins TRBV29-1 and TRBJ2-3; D ambiguous. The material was CD4+ T cells from peripheral blood mononuclear cells, obtained after pregnancy. The receptor comes from a female donor with multiple sclerosis, enrolled in a pregnancy study. The CDR3 here is CSVDDNGDTQYF. CDR3 in DNA: TGCAGCGTTGATGACAATGGAGATACGCAGTATTTT.